This T cell receptor (beta chain) was observed in a study of Ad26.COV2.S vaccination and SARS-CoV-2 variants. Study details: Vaccine-arm donor from the placebo-controlled COV1001 Ad26.COV2.S trial. Once or twice, 56 days apart, Ad26.COV2.S was delivered intramuscularly.

The method was immunoSEQ multiplex PCR; TCRdb's version includes in-frame clones alone and lacks a portion of them. The sample has 350,000 to 450,000 clones; about 80% are singletons. The ends were cut back, 4 bases at V and 3 bases at J, with 9 bases in the middle. CDR1 and CDR2 from the germline V gene are LNHDA and SQIVND (reference sequence). The CDR3 loop spans 14 amino acids. To note about this clone: Its antigen is undetermined.

Points from the study as a whole: Breadth and depth estimates from TCRs may understate total T cell responses.

Noted treatment: over 15 received Ad26.COV2.S at low or high dose, single or two shots; roughly five received placebo; per-sample allocation not given. Samples were taken on day 63 after the first vaccine or placebo injection. This chain uses TRBV19 with TRBJ2-2, with D perhaps matching TRBD1 (6 bases). The specimen comprised peripheral blood, sampled in a trial of Ad26.COV2.S vaccine versus placebo. This TCR was recovered from a person between 18 and 60 years old who received the Ad26.COV2.S COVID-19 vaccine or a placebo. The CDR3 coding sequence is TGTGCCAGTAGTAAGGGACACTACACCGGGGAGCTGTTTTTT. This encodes CASSKGHYTGELFF. The full variable domain, completed using reference TRBV19 and TRBJ2-2, is DGGITQSPKYLFRKEGQNVTLSCEQNLNHDAMYWYRQDPGQGLRLIYYSQIVNDFQKGDIAEGYSVSREKKESFPLTVTSAQKNPTAFYLCASSKGHYTGELFFGEGSRLTVL.